This TCR beta chain derives from a study of blood T cell repertoires in COVID-19 (dated by TCRdb to 2018 to 2020). A note on the overall study: The collaborator samples originated in the United States, Italy and Spain and spanned the acute and convalescent phases of COVID-19. Subjects who had been exposed to COVID-19, were actively infected with it, or had recovered from it provided the deeply sampled blood TCRbeta repertoires that made up the dataset. The prospective study material was composed of cDNA or gDNA derived from T cells, B-cell-depleted T cells, or PBMCs. The repertoires were made available in a free public database intended to serve as a resource for research on the immune response to SARS-CoV-2. Where available, HLA class I and class II types were obtained from metadata supplied by the sample provider rather than from assay-based typing. Samples came from the ongoing ImmuneRACE study (first 160 participants) plus 1,254 subjects from 6 global collaborators. Sample metadata almost always included a de-identified subject ID, COVID-19 status, age in years and sex. Paper-wide results and their limitations: How much clinical and demographic metadata was included differed by source and by participant, and the metadata was provided uncurated.

From the germline V gene, CDR1 is SGDLS and CDR2 is YYNGEE. Measured from the cysteine to the phenylalanine, the CDR3 is 16 residues long. The kept DNA is CDR3 alone, 48 bases in frame from the first base. The junction shows trimming of 3 bases on V and 6 bases on J, and the gene matches do not reach 9 bases of it. TCRbeta CDR3 regions were amplified from genomic DNA by means of the immunoSEQ Assay, a bias-controlled multiplex PCR. Per the authors' processing: Nucleated cell counts per sample were estimated from amplification of reference gene primers within the assay. To quantify the absolute abundance of each unique TCRbeta CDR3 rearrangement, sequence reads were collapsed and filtered. Productive Simpson clonality was computed per sample as the square root of Simpson's diversity index over productive rearrangements. The table comes from immuneACCESS by way of TCRdb, which keeps in-frame sequences with V and J called. Part of the clones is missing from these tables; in studies checked, under half for an unresolved V gene and the rest for unknown reasons. The DNA was the basis for D and trimming; V, J and clone size are from that table. The sample has 150,000 or so clones on record, under 85% of them singletons. Roughly 1.5% of the sample is in the top ten clones.

This clone was picked up a small number of times. No antigen is known for it. No quality values exist for individual bases; no much larger clone is one base distant. Each collaborating institution followed its own protocols to collect whole blood in K2EDTA tubes. For TCRbeta analysis, collaborators shipped samples as frozen whole blood, isolated PBMCs, or DNA extracted from either of those sample types. Sequenced: peripheral blood. The chain couples TRBV9 to TRBJ2-1, with 10 bases matching TRBD1. This TCR came from a human donor in a cohort sampled during active COVID-19. The nucleotides are TGTGCCAGCAGCGCCACCGGGACAGGGGTTGTCAATGAGCAGTTCTTC. The resulting protein is CASSATGTGVVNEQFF.